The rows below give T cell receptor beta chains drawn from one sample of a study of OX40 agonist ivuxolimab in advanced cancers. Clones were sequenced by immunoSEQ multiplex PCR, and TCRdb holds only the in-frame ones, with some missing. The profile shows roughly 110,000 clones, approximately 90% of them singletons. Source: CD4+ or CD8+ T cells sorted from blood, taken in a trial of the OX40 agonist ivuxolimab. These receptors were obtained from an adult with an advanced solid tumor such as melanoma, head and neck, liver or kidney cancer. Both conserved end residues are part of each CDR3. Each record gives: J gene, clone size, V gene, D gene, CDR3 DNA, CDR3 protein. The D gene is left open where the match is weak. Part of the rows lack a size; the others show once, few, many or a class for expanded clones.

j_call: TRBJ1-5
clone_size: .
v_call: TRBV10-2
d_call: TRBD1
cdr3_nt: TGCGCCAGCAGGGCGACAGGGGGCCTAACCAATCAGCCCCAGCATTTT
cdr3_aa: CASRATGGLTNQPQHF

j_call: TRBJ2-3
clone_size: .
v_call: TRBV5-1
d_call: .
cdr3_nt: TGCGCCAGCAGCCATGGTCGGGGTAGCACAGATACGCAGTATTTT
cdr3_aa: CASSHGRGSTDTQYF

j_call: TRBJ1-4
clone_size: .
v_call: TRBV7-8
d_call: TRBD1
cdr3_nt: TGTGCCAGCAGCTTACACAGGGGAGGTGAAAAACTGTTTTTT
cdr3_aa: CASSLHRGGEKLFF

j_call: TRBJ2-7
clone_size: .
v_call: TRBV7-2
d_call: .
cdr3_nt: TGTGCCAGCAGCTTAGATCGTGTCAGCTACGAGCAGTACTTC
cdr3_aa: CASSLDRVSYEQYF

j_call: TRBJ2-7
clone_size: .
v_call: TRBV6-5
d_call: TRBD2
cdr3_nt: TGTGCCAGCAGCGGGACTAGCGGGGGCTACGAGCAGTACTTC
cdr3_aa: CASSGTSGGYEQYF

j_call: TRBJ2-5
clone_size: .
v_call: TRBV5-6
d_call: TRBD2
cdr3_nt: TGTGCCAGCAGCCCCGGGGGGGCCCTCGAGACCCAGTACTTC
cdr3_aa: CASSPGGALETQYF

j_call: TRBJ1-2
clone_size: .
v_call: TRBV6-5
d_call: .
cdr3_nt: TGTGCCAGCAGTAGGGACGAGGGGGGCTACACCTTC
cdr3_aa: CASSRDEGGYTF

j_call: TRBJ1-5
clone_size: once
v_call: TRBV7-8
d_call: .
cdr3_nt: TGTGCCAGCAGCTTAGCCGGGGGCGGCGGTCAGCCCCAGCATTTT
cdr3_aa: CASSLAGGGGQPQHF

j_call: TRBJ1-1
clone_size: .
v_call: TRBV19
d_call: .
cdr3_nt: TGTGCCAGTAGGGGGGCGACTCTCGGAACTGAAGCTTTCTTT
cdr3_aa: CASRGATLGTEAFF

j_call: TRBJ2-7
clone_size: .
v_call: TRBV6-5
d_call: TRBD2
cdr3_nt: TGTGCCAGCAGTTACTTGAGCGGGGCGAGCTCCTACGAGCAGTACTTC
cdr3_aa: CASSYLSGASSYEQYF

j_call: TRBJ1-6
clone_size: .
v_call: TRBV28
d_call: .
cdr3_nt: TGTGCCAGCAGTTTAGGCAGTAATTCACCCCTCCACTTT
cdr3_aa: CASSLGSNSPLHF

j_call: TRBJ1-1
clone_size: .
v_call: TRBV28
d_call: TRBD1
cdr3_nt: TGTGCCAGCAAAACAGGGGGCTTCACTGAAGCTTTCTTT
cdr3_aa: CASKTGGFTEAFF

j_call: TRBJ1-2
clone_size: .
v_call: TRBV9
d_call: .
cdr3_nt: TGTGCCAGCGCCTCCTATGGCTACACCTTC
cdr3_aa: CASASYGYTF

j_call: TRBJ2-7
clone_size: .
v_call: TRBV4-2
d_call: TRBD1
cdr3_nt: TGTGCCAGCAGCCGAGGGACAGAAACTACCTACGAGCAGTACTTC
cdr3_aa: CASSRGTETTYEQYF

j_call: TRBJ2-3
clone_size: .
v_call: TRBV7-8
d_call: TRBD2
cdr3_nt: TGTGCCAGCAGCCCTACGGGACTAGCGGGGGGTACGCAGTATTTT
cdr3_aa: CASSPTGLAGGTQYF

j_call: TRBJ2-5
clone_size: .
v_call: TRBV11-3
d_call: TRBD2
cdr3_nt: TGTGCCAGCAGCTTAGGACTAGCGGGGGGTCAAGAGACCCAGTACTTC
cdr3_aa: CASSLGLAGGQETQYF

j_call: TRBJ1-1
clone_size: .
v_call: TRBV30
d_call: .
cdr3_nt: TGTGCCTGGAGCGCCCCAGACAGACTTCTCACTGAAGCTTTCTTT
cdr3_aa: CAWSAPDRLLTEAFF

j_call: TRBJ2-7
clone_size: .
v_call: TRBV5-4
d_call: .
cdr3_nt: TGTGCCAGCAGCTTGGGGGATAACTACGAGCAGTACTTC
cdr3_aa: CASSLGDNYEQYF

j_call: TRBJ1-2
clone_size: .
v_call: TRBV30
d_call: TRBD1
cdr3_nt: TGTGCCTGGACACCGACAGGGAGGGTGTATGGCTACACCTTC
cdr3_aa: CAWTPTGRVYGYTF

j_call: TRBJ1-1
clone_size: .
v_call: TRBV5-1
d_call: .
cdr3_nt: TGCGCCAGCAGGATTGACCCGAACACTGAAGCTTTCTTT
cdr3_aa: CASRIDPNTEAFF

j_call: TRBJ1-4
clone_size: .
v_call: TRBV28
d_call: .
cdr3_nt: TGTGCCAGCAGATTGTCGGGAGGCGAAAAACTGTTTTTT
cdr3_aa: CASRLSGGEKLFF

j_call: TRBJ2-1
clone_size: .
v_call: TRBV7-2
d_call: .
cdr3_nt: TGTGCCAGCAGCTCCGGGAACAATGAGCAGTTCTTC
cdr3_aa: CASSSGNNEQFF

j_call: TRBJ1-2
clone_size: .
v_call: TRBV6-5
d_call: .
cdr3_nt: TGTGCCAGCAGAACAAACCGGGCCAACTATGGCTACACCTTC
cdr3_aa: CASRTNRANYGYTF

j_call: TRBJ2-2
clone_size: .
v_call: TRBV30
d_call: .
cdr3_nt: TGTGCCTGCTCCCTTCGGCAGGGGCGGACCGGGGAGCTGTTTTTT
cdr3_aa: CACSLRQGRTGELFF

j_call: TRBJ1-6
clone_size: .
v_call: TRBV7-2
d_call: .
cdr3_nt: TGTGCCAGCAGCATCCTCGGGGGTTCACCCCTCCACTTT
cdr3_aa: CASSILGGSPLHF

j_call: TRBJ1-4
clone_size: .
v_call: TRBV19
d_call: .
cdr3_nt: TGTGCCAGTACTCCGATGTCAGGGACGAAAACACTGTTTTTT
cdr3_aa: CASTPMSGTKTLFF

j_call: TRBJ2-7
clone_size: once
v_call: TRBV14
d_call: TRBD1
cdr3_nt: TGTGCCAGCAGCCCGCCGGGACAGGGGTACGAGCAGTACTTC
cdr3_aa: CASSPPGQGYEQYF

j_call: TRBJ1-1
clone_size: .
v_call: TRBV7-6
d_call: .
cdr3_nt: TGTGCCAGCAGCTTCGGTGAACGCACTGAAGCTTTCTTT
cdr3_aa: CASSFGERTEAFF

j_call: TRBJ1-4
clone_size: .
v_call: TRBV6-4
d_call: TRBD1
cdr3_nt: TGTGCCAGCAGTGAACAGGGGCGGGCTAATGAAAAACTGTTTTTT
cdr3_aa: CASSEQGRANEKLFF

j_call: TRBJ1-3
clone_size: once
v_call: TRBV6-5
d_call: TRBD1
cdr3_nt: TGTGCCAGCAGTTCAGGGGGCTCTGGAAACACCATATATTTT
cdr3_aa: CASSSGGSGNTIYF

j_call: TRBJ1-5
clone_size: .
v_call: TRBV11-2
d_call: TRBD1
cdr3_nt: TGTGCCAGCAGCCAGACAGGGGGCAATCAGCCCCAGCATTTT
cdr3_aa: CASSQTGGNQPQHF

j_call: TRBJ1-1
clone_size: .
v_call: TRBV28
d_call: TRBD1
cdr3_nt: TGTGCCAGCAGTACAGGGGGCCCGAACACTGAAGCTTTCTTT
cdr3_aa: CASSTGGPNTEAFF

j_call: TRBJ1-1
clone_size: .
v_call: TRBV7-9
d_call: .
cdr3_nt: TGTGCCAGCAGCTTAGGGGGTCAGCTTGAAGCTTTCTTT
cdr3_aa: CASSLGGQLEAFF

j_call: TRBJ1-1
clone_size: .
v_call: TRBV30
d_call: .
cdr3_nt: TGTGCCTGGAGTCAAGGGGGGAACACTGAAGCTTTCTTT
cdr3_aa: CAWSQGGNTEAFF

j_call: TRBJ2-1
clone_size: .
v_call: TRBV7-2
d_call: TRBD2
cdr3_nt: TGTGCCAGCAGCTGGGGGGGGGACCCTACCTACAATGAGCAGTTCTTC
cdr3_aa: CASSWGGDPTYNEQFF

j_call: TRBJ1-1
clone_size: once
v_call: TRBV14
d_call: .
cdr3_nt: TGTGCCAGCAGCCAGGTAGGGTTGAACACTGAAGCTTTCTTT
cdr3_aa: CASSQVGLNTEAFF

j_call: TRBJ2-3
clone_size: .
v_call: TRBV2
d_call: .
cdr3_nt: TGTGCCAGCAGTGTAGGAGAAGGAAGCACAGATACGCAGTATTTT
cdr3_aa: CASSVGEGSTDTQYF

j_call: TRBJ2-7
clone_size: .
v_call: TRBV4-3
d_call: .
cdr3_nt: TGCGCCAGCAGCCAAGGGGAGGCCGGTGAGCAGTACTTC
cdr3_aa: CASSQGEAGEQYF

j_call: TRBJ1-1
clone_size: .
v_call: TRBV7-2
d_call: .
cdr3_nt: TGTGCCAGCAGCCCCTCAGGGAGAACTGAAGCTTTCTTT
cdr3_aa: CASSPSGRTEAFF

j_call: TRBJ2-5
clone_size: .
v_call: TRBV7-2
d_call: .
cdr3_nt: TGTGCCAGCAGTCTTCCCTTTAGGGAGACCCAGTACTTC
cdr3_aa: CASSLPFRETQYF

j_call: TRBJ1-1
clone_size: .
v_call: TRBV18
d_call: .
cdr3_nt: TGTGCCAGCTCACCTACAGAGAACACTGAAGCTTTCTTT
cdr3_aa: CASSPTENTEAFF

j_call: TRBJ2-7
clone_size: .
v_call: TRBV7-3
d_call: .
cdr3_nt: TGTGCCAGCAGCTTTTTAGGTGGAACATCCGAGCAGTACTTC
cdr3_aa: CASSFLGGTSEQYF

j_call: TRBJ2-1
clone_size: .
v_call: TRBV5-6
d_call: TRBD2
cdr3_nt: TGTGCCAGCAGCCCTACTAGCGTCTACAATGAGCAGTTCTTC
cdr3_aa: CASSPTSVYNEQFF

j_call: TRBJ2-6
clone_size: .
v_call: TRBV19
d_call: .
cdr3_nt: TGTGCCAGTAGTATAGGGGGGTTAGGCGACTCCGGGGCCAACGTCCTGACTTTC
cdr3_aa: CASSIGGLGDSGANVLTF

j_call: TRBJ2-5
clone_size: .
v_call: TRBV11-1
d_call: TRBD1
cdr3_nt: TGTGCCAGCAGTCAAACAGGGGCAGAGACCCAGTACTTC
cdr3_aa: CASSQTGAETQYF

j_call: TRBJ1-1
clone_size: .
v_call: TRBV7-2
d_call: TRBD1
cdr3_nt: TGTGCCAGCAGCTTAGTGACAGGGAAGGGGGTCGGGAACACTGAAGCTTTCTTT
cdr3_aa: CASSLVTGKGVGNTEAFF

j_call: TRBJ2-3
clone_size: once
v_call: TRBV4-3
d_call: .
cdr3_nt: TGCGCCAGCAGCCAAGATAAGATGTGGGGGGATACGCAGTATTTT
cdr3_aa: CASSQDKMWGDTQYF

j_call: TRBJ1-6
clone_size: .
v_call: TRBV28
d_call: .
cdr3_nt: TGTGCCAGCACCGACAGTTTCCGATCACCCCTCCACTTT
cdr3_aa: CASTDSFRSPLHF

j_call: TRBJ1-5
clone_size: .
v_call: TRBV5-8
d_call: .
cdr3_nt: TGTGCCAGCAGCCCCAAGACCAGGTTTAATCAGCCCCAGCATTTT
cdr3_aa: CASSPKTRFNQPQHF

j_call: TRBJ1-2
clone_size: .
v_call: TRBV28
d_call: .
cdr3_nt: TGTGCCAGCAGTCTACCGCCTTTAGATGGCTACACCTTC
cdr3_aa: CASSLPPLDGYTF

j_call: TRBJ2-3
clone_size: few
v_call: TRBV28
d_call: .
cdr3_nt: TGTGCCAGCAGTTTAAAGTTTCCAGATACGCAGTATTTT
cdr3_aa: CASSLKFPDTQYF

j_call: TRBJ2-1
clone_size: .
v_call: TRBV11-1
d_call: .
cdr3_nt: TGTGCCAGCAGCGCAGTATACATGCAGTTCTTC
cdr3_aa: CASSAVYMQFF

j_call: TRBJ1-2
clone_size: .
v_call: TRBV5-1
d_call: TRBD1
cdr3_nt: TGCGCCAGCAGCTTTTCAGGGACAGGAAGCTATGGCTACACCTTC
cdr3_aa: CASSFSGTGSYGYTF

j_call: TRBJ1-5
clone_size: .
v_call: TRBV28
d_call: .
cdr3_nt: TGTGCCAGCACCCTCCCTGGCAGACTCCAGCCCCAGCATTTT
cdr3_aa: CASTLPGRLQPQHF

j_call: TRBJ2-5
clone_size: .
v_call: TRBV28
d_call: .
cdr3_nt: TGTGCCAGCACCACGGAGGTGGAGACCCAGTACTTC
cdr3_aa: CASTTEVETQYF

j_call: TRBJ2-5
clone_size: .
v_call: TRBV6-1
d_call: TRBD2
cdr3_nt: TGTGCCAGCGGGGAGGGGCAGGGATGGGAGACCCAGTACTTC
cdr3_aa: CASGEGQGWETQYF

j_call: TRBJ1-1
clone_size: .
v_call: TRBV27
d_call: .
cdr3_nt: TGTGCCAGCTGGCCCTCGTTGGGCACTGAAGCTTTCTTT
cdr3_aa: CASWPSLGTEAFF

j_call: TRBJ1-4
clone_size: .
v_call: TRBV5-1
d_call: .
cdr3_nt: TGCGCCAGCAGCGCTACACGGAGGGCTAATGAAAAACTGTTTTTT
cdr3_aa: CASSATRRANEKLFF

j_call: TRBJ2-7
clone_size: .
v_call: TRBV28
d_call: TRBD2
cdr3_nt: TGTGCCAGCAGCGTAGCGGGGGCCCTTTACGAGCAGTACTTC
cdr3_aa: CASSVAGALYEQYF